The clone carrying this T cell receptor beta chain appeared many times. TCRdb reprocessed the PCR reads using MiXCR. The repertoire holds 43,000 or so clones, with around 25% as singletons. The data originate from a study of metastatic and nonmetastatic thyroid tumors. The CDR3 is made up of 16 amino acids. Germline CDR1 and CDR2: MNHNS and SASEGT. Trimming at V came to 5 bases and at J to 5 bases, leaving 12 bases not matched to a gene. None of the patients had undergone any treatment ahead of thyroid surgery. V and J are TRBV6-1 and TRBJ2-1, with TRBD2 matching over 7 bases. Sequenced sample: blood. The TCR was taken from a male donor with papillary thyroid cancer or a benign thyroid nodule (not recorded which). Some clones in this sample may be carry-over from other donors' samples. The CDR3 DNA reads TGTGCCAGCAGTCCGCATGTTGCGGGAGTCGACAATGAGCAGTTCTTC. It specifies CASSPHVAGVDNEQFF.